These 20 T cell receptor beta chains share one sample of origin, sequenced in a study of blood T cell repertoires in COVID-19. Profiling relied on immunoSEQ multiplex PCR, and the TCRdb table lists in-frame clones only, not all of them. The table records about 80,000 clones, around 83% of them present only once. Sequenced input: peripheral blood. These TCRs come from a woman in her seventies with acute or convalescent COVID-19.

This clone was recorded only once. V gene TRBV6-2 or TRBV6-3 combines with J gene TRBJ2-2; TRBD2 might be the D (6 bases). The CDR3 runs to 13 residues. Germline CDR1 MNHEY, CDR2 SVGEGT. Trimming left V 5 bases short and J 6 bases short, with 10 bases between. The CDR3 nucleotides are TGTGCCAGCAGTAATCGGGGGTCCGGGGAGCTGTTTTTT. This codes for CASSNRGSGELFF.

The V gene is TRBV18, the J gene TRBJ1-1; TRBD1 matches at 9 bases. The length of the CDR3 is 15 residues. The ends lost 4 bases at V and 1 base at J; junction bases unmatched: 4. CDR1 and CDR2 from the germline V gene are KGHSH and LQKENI. CDR3 nucleotides: TGTGCCAGCTCACGACAGGGGGGGACGAACACTGAAGCTTTCTTT. This gives the protein CASSRQGGTNTEAFF.

V gene TRBV7-9 combines with J gene TRBJ2-1; TRBD2 matches 7 bases. This CDR3 region has 13 residues. Germline V gene sequence: CDR1 SEHNR, CDR2 FQNEAQ (reference sequence). V was clipped by 4 bases and J by 8 bases; unmatched bases: 5. The CDR3 region has the DNA TGTGCCAGCAGCTCCGGAGGGAGGGATGAGCAGTTCTTC. As protein: CASSSGGRDEQFF.

This clone was detected only once. The V and J genes are TRBV19 and TRBJ2-7; 7 positions agree with TRBD1. From germline, CDR1 is LNHDA and CDR2 SQIVND (reference sequence). The CDR3 spans 14 residues. V was clipped by 9 bases and J by 2 bases; unmatched bases: 10. This CDR3 is CASSWAGGTYEQYF. CDR3 nucleotide sequence: TGTGCCAGCTCGTGGGCAGGGGGTACCTACGAGCAGTACTTC.

This chain joins TRBV7-9 and TRBJ2-1; TRBD2 aligns across 9 bases. Germline CDR1 is SEHNR and CDR2 is FQNEAQ (reference sequence). CDR3 length: 15 amino acids. With V trimmed by 5 bases and J by 5 bases, 7 bases remained unmatched. CDR3 in amino acids: CASSVGTSPNNEQFF. The CDR3, as DNA: TGTGCCAGCAGCGTCGGGACTAGCCCTAACAATGAGCAGTTCTTC.

The chain employs TRBV4-2 and TRBJ2-5, with a possible D match to TRBD2 (5 bases). This CDR3 region has 11 residues. V was cut by 7 bases and J by 5 bases, with 8 bases left in between. Per the germline V gene, CDR1 is LGHNA and CDR2 is YNFKEQ. CDR3 in amino acids: CASTGEETQYF. CDR3 sequence (DNA): TGTGCCAGCACCGGGGAGGAGACCCAGTACTTC.

The chain is built from TRBV5-4 and TRBJ2-3, with D possibly being TRBD1 (5 bases). Trimming pared 0 bases from V and 2 bases from J, leaving 10 bases between. The CDR3 is 15 residues long. Germline loops: CDR1 SGHNT, CDR2 YYREEE (reference sequence). CDR3 sequence: CASSLETAITDTQYF. The CDR3 DNA is TGTGCCAGCAGCTTGGAGACAGCTATCACAGATACGCAGTATTTT. Filled out from reference TRBV5-4 and TRBJ2-3, the complete variable domain reads ETGVTQSPTHLIKTRGQQVTLRCSSQSGHNTVSWYQQALGQGPQFIFQYYREEENGRGNFPPRFSGLQFPNYSSELNVNALELDDSALYLCASSLETAITDTQYFGPGTRLTVL.

The rearrangement joins TRBV4-2 to TRBJ2-5, with 8 bases aligning to TRBD2. The CDR3 consists of 17 residues. Germline values: CDR1 LGHNA, CDR2 YNFKEQ. Trimming took 1 base from V and 3 from J; bases not matched to a gene: 10. Here the CDR3 DNA reads TGTGCCAGCAGCCAAGCCCACGGGACTAGAAAAAAAGAGACCCAGTACTTC. This gives the protein CASSQAHGTRKKETQYF.

This chain joins TRBV19 and TRBJ2-2; a weak D match, TRBD1 (5 bases). The V and J ends lost 5 bases and 3 bases respectively, with 13 bases between them. Germline CDR1 and CDR2: LNHDA and SQIVND (reference sequence). This CDR3 has 15 amino acids. As DNA, the CDR3 is TGTGCCAGTAGTCCTGGGGCAGCCTACACCGGGGAGCTGTTTTTT. Protein sequence: CASSPGAAYTGELFF.

In DNA, the CDR3 is TGCGCCAGCAGCTCATCAAAGTACGAGTACGGGGGGCGAGGTACTGAAGCTTTCTTT. Its translation is CASSSSKYEYGGRGTEAFF. The chain is built from TRBV5-1 and TRBJ1-1; weak D call: TRBD1 (6 bases). The CDR3 length is 19 residues. The germline gives CDR1 SGHRS, CDR2 YFSETQ. V was shortened by 3 bases and J by 5 bases, with 29 bases between the two germline ends.

The rearrangement uses TRBV27 and TRBJ2-2; D perhaps matches TRBD1 (6 bases). CDR3 size: 13 residues. Trimming removed 11 bases from V and 6 bases from J, with 16 bases in between. Germline CDR1 MNHEY, CDR2 SMNVEV (reference sequence). CDR3 sequence: CAGQRGSAGELFF. The CDR3 DNA follows: TGTGCCGGCCAAAGGGGGAGTGCCGGGGAGCTGTTTTTT.

This clone was seen once. The rearrangement uses TRBV6-1 and TRBJ1-3, with unresolved D. Germline loops: CDR1 MNHNS, CDR2 SASEGT. This CDR3 region has 18 residues. The ends were cut back, 1 base at V and 0 bases at J, with 16 bases in the middle. This CDR3 reads CASSEVIAYEASGNTIYF. The CDR3 bases are TGTGCCAGCAGTGAAGTGATTGCTTACGAAGCCTCTGGAAACACCATATATTTT.

The CDR3 sequence: CASSPGTSGSDTQYF. The CDR3 DNA is TGTGCCAGCAGCCCAGGGACTAGCGGATCAGATACGCAGTATTTT. The genes are TRBV7-6 and TRBJ2-3; 11 nucleotides align to TRBD2. Germline trimming cut 5 bases from V and 4 bases from J; bases unmatched to any gene: 5. The CDR3 length is 15 residues. Germline V gene data show CDR1 as SGHVS and CDR2 as FNYEAQ.

This clone has just one count. The rearrangement joins TRBV5-1 to TRBJ2-7; 9 nucleotides align to TRBD1. CDR1 SGHRS and CDR2 YFSETQ come from the germline V gene. V lost 3 bases, J lost 2 bases, and 3 bases stayed unmatched. The CDR3 runs 14 residues. DNA of the CDR3: TGCGCCAGCAGCTCACAGGGGGCTACCTACGAGCAGTACTTC. It is translated as CASSSQGATYEQYF.

This clone appeared a single time. The chain has TRBV7-3 and TRBJ2-1; 14 bases agree with TRBD2. Germline CDR1 and CDR2: SGHTA and FQGTGA. The CDR3 contains 20 residues. The junction had 22 bases not matched to a gene; V was cut back by 5 bases and J by 10 bases. CDR3 loop: CASSPWRKVGLAGDGREQFF. CDR3 DNA: TGTGCCAGCAGCCCCTGGAGAAAAGTGGGACTAGCGGGAGACGGTAGGGAGCAGTTCTTC. The complete variable domain, with remaining parts taken from reference TRBV7-3 and TRBJ2-1, reads GAGVSQTPSNKVTEKGKYVELRCDPISGHTALYWYRQSLGQGPEFLIYFQGTGAADDSGLPNDRFFAVRPEGSVSTLKIQRTERGDSAVYLCASSPWRKVGLAGDGREQFFGPGTRLTVL.

Here the CDR3 DNA reads TGCGCCAGCAGCCTGACAGGGTACTATAATTCACCCCTCCACTTT. Translating it yields CASSLTGYYNSPLHF. The chain recombines TRBV5-1 with TRBJ1-6, with 7 nucleotides matching TRBD1. The V segment lost 4 bases and the J segment 3 bases; nucleotides outside the gene matches: 4. CDR1 SGHRS and CDR2 YFSETQ come from the germline V gene. The CDR3 has 15 amino acids.

This clone has a single count. The CDR3 loop is CASSPRAGNSYEQYF. The CDR3 DNA is TGTGCCAGCAGCCCTAGAGCGGGAAACTCCTACGAGCAGTACTTC. This sequence joins TRBV7-6 and TRBJ2-7; TRBD2 aligns across 7 bases. This CDR3 comprises 15 residues. Trimming at V came to 5 bases and at J to 0 bases, leaving 7 bases not matched to a gene. Germline V gene sequence: CDR1 SGHVS, CDR2 FNYEAQ.

The chain combines TRBV6-6 with TRBJ2-1; 10 nucleotides agree with TRBD2. This CDR3 region has 16 residues. After removal of 6 bases from V and 9 bases from J, the junction contained 14 bases not matched to a gene. CDR1 is MNHNY and CDR2 is SVGAGI in the germline V gene (reference sequence). CDR3 sequence reads: CASRETGSSGSTEQFF. The CDR3 nucleotides are TGTGCCAGCAGGGAGACAGGGTCTAGCGGGAGTACTGAGCAGTTCTTC.

The genes are TRBV18 and TRBJ2-5; TRBD1 agrees at 7 bases. This CDR3 has 15 amino acids. Trimming at V came to 6 bases and at J to 2 bases, leaving 9 bases not matched to a gene. Germline V lookup: CDR1 KGHSH, CDR2 LQKENI. The CDR3 here is CASSRQGTAQETQYF. As DNA, the CDR3 is TGTGCCAGCTCTCGACAGGGAACGGCGCAAGAGACCCAGTACTTC.

The V gene is TRBV5-1, the J gene TRBJ1-6; 9 nucleotides line up with TRBD1. The germline V gene encodes CDR1 SGHRS and CDR2 YFSETQ. CDR3 length equals 16 residues. J gave up 8 bases and V 2 bases, and 8 bases lay outside the gene matches. The CDR3, as DNA: TGCGCCAGCAGCTTAAATTCGGGACAGGGCCATTCACCCCTCCACTTT. Its translation: CASSLNSGQGHSPLHF. Filled out from reference TRBV5-1 and TRBJ1-6, the complete variable domain reads KAGVTQTPRYLIKTRGQQVTLSCSPISGHRSVSWYQQTPGQGLQFLFEYFSETQRNKGNFPGRFSGRQFSNSRSEMNVSTLELGDSALYLCASSLNSGQGHSPLHFGNGTRLTVT.